This is a list of T cell receptor beta chains from one sample in a study of vaccination and CD4 T cells after COVID-19. TCRdb analysed the PCR reads with MiXCR anew, one entry per CDR3 protein. Of about 15,000 distinct CDR3 sequences in the sample, 66% were seen once. The specimen was CD4+ T cells from blood, collected after SARS-CoV-2 vaccination. The receptors here all came from a human donor who had recovered from COVID-19. Each CDR3 is given with its conserved first and last residue. A D gene is named only where the DNA matches it firmly. Part of the rows lack a size; the others show once, few, many or a class for expanded clones.

CDR3 length: 15; V gene: TRBV20-1; J gene: TRBJ2-5; clone size: NA; D gene: NA; CDR3 protein: CSASKTSVVQETQYF; CDR3 DNA: TGCAGTGCGAGTAAGACTAGTGTGGTCCAAGAGACCCAGTACTTC
CDR3 length: 14; V gene: TRBV20-1; J gene: TRBJ2-7; clone size: NA; D gene: TRBD1; CDR3 protein: CSATTGQGNYEQYF; CDR3 DNA: TGCAGTGCCACCACGGGACAGGGAAACTACGAGCAGTACTTC
CDR3 length: 13; V gene: TRBV27; J gene: TRBJ2-7; clone size: once; D gene: TRBD1; CDR3 protein: CASRRTGGDEQYF; CDR3 DNA: TGTGCCAGCAGGCGGACAGGGGGAGACGAGCAGTACTTC
CDR3 length: 14; V gene: TRBV20-1; J gene: TRBJ2-7; clone size: once; D gene: NA; CDR3 protein: CSASGGLPQNEQYF; CDR3 DNA: TGCAGTGCTAGCGGCGGACTACCCCAAAACGAGCAGTACTTC
CDR3 length: 15; V gene: TRBV6-1; J gene: TRBJ2-2; clone size: NA; D gene: NA; CDR3 protein: CASRRGAPNTGELFF; CDR3 DNA: TGTGCCAGCCGGCGAGGGGCTCCGAACACCGGGGAGCTGTTTTTT
CDR3 length: 14; V gene: TRBV9; J gene: TRBJ2-3; clone size: NA; D gene: NA; CDR3 protein: CASSVDVGTDTQYF; CDR3 DNA: TGTGCCAGCAGCGTAGACGTGGGCACAGATACGCAGTATTTT
CDR3 length: 17; V gene: TRBV20-1; J gene: TRBJ2-7; clone size: few; D gene: TRBD2; CDR3 protein: CSARDSLREGYSYEQYF; CDR3 DNA: TGCAGTGCTAGAGATTCCCTGCGGGAGGGTTACTCCTACGAGCAGTACTTC
CDR3 length: 13; V gene: TRBV7-9; J gene: TRBJ2-3; clone size: few; D gene: NA; CDR3 protein: CASSAPATDTQYF; CDR3 DNA: TGTGCCAGCAGCGCCCCCGCCACAGATACGCAGTATTTT
CDR3 length: 16; V gene: TRBV7-8; J gene: TRBJ2-4; clone size: NA; D gene: NA; CDR3 protein: CASSPGLTLAKNIQYF; CDR3 DNA: TGTGCCAGCAGCCCAGGACTGACGCTAGCCAAAAACATTCAGTACTTC
CDR3 length: 12; V gene: TRBV7-2; J gene: TRBJ2-7; clone size: NA; D gene: NA; CDR3 protein: CASSFFPLEQYF; CDR3 DNA: TGTGCCAGCAGCTTCTTTCCTTTGGAGCAGTACTTC
CDR3 length: 14; V gene: TRBV7-3; J gene: TRBJ1-1; clone size: NA; D gene: NA; CDR3 protein: CASRFDNRDTEAFF; CDR3 DNA: TGTGCCAGCAGGTTCGATAACAGGGACACTGAAGCTTTCTTT
CDR3 length: 13; V gene: TRBV20-1; J gene: TRBJ2-4; clone size: NA; D gene: TRBD1; CDR3 protein: CSAGTGGSNIQYF; CDR3 DNA: TGCAGTGCCGGGACAGGGGGCTCGAACATTCAGTACTTC
CDR3 length: 15; V gene: TRBV15; J gene: TRBJ2-1; clone size: NA; D gene: NA; CDR3 protein: CATSRDFQVYNEQFF; CDR3 DNA: TGTGCCACCAGCAGAGACTTTCAGGTCTACAATGAGCAGTTCTTC
CDR3 length: 15; V gene: TRBV28; J gene: TRBJ2-5; clone size: NA; D gene: NA; CDR3 protein: CASSSPSSGEETQYF; CDR3 DNA: TGTGCCAGCAGTTCCCCTTCATCGGGAGAAGAGACCCAGTACTTC
CDR3 length: 17; V gene: TRBV27; J gene: TRBJ1-2; clone size: NA; D gene: TRBD1; CDR3 protein: CASSSRQGAGFGYGYTF; CDR3 DNA: TGTGCCAGCAGTTCAAGACAGGGGGCGGGGTTCGGCTATGGCTACACCTTC
CDR3 length: 11; V gene: TRBV5-6; J gene: TRBJ2-5; clone size: once; D gene: NA; CDR3 protein: CASSYQETQYF; CDR3 DNA: TGTGCCAGCAGCTACCAAGAGACCCAGTACTTC
CDR3 length: 15; V gene: TRBV20-1; J gene: TRBJ1-5; clone size: NA; D gene: NA; CDR3 protein: CSASVGGRGNQPQHF; CDR3 DNA: TGCAGTGCTAGTGTGGGGGGACGAGGCAATCAGCCCCAGCATTTT
CDR3 length: 13; V gene: TRBV6-1; J gene: TRBJ2-1; clone size: NA; D gene: NA; CDR3 protein: CASKSNSYNEQFF; CDR3 DNA: TGTGCCAGCAAGAGCAACTCCTACAATGAGCAGTTCTTC
CDR3 length: 14; V gene: TRBV30; J gene: TRBJ1-2; clone size: NA; D gene: NA; CDR3 protein: CAWRRSPGDRGYTF; CDR3 DNA: TGTGCCTGGAGAAGAAGCCCAGGAGACCGTGGCTACACCTTC
CDR3 length: 14; V gene: TRBV20-1; J gene: TRBJ1-2; clone size: NA; D gene: TRBD1; CDR3 protein: CSARVRDRGYGYTF; CDR3 DNA: TGCAGTGCTAGAGTAAGGGACAGGGGGTATGGCTACACCTTC
CDR3 length: 16; V gene: TRBV27; J gene: TRBJ1-5; clone size: NA; D gene: TRBD1; CDR3 protein: CASRESTGTDYQPQHF; CDR3 DNA: TGTGCCAGCCGAGAATCGACCGGGACAGATTATCAGCCCCAGCATTTT
CDR3 length: 12; V gene: TRBV30; J gene: TRBJ1-2; clone size: NA; D gene: NA; CDR3 protein: CASGRHTPGYTF; CDR3 DNA: TGTGCCTCGGGACGGCATACGCCAGGCTACACCTTC
CDR3 length: 16; V gene: TRBV11-3; J gene: TRBJ2-3; clone size: NA; D gene: TRBD1; CDR3 protein: CASSLGQGRASDTQYF; CDR3 DNA: TGTGCCAGCAGCTTAGGACAGGGCAGGGCTTCAGATACGCAGTATTTT
CDR3 length: 11; V gene: TRBV7-2; J gene: TRBJ1-2; clone size: NA; D gene: NA; CDR3 protein: CASSLVSGYTF; CDR3 DNA: TGTGCCAGCAGCTTAGTGAGTGGCTACACCTTC
CDR3 length: 15; V gene: TRBV20-1; J gene: TRBJ2-5; clone size: NA; D gene: TRBD2; CDR3 protein: CSSSVAGYVEETQYF; CDR3 DNA: TGCAGCTCCTCAGTAGCGGGTTATGTGGAAGAGACCCAGTACTTC
CDR3 length: 16; V gene: TRBV6-5; J gene: TRBJ2-3; clone size: NA; D gene: TRBD1; CDR3 protein: CASSYSPSTGADTQYF; CDR3 DNA: TGTGCCAGCAGTTACTCCCCTTCGACAGGGGCAGATACGCAGTATTTT
CDR3 length: 15; V gene: TRBV19; J gene: TRBJ1-5; clone size: NA; D gene: NA; CDR3 protein: CASSIVANSNQPQHF; CDR3 DNA: TGTGCCAGTAGTATAGTGGCAAATAGCAATCAGCCCCAGCATTTT
CDR3 length: 14; V gene: TRBV6-1; J gene: TRBJ2-3; clone size: NA; D gene: NA; CDR3 protein: CASRLQGWADTQYF; CDR3 DNA: TGTGCCAGCAGGCTACAGGGTTGGGCAGATACGCAGTATTTT
CDR3 length: 13; V gene: TRBV3-1; J gene: TRBJ1-2; clone size: NA; D gene: NA; CDR3 protein: CASSPRGLDGYTF; CDR3 DNA: TGTGCCAGCAGCCCCAGGGGTCTGGACGGCTACACCTTC
CDR3 length: 12; V gene: TRBV10-3; J gene: TRBJ2-1; clone size: NA; D gene: NA; CDR3 protein: CAIRGRGDEQFF; CDR3 DNA: TGTGCCATCAGGGGACGGGGAGATGAGCAGTTCTTC
CDR3 length: 13; V gene: TRBV28; J gene: TRBJ2-5; clone size: NA; D gene: NA; CDR3 protein: CASRNAGVKTQYF; CDR3 DNA: TGTGCCAGCAGAAACGCAGGGGTAAAGACCCAGTACTTC
CDR3 length: 14; V gene: TRBV27; J gene: TRBJ2-7; clone size: NA; D gene: TRBD1; CDR3 protein: CASSAGTGPYEQYF; CDR3 DNA: TGTGCCAGCAGCGCCGGGACAGGACCCTACGAGCAGTACTTC
CDR3 length: 14; V gene: TRBV20-1; J gene: TRBJ1-2; clone size: NA; D gene: NA; CDR3 protein: CSARGLGAGYGYTF; CDR3 DNA: TGCAGTGCTAGGGGGCTGGGGGCAGGGTATGGCTACACCTTC
CDR3 length: 16; V gene: TRBV20-1; J gene: TRBJ2-3; clone size: NA; D gene: NA; CDR3 protein: CSAIGALGPDTDTQYF; CDR3 DNA: TGCAGTGCTATCGGAGCTCTTGGGCCGGACACAGATACGCAGTATTTT
CDR3 length: 12; V gene: TRBV20-1; J gene: TRBJ1-5; clone size: NA; D gene: NA; CDR3 protein: CSASWGNQPQHF; CDR3 DNA: TGCAGTGCTAGTTGGGGTAATCAGCCCCAGCATTTT
CDR3 length: 15; V gene: TRBV20-1; J gene: TRBJ2-2; clone size: NA; D gene: TRBD2; CDR3 protein: CSASGGVPNTGELFF; CDR3 DNA: TGCAGTGCTAGTGGGGGGGTCCCGAACACCGGGGAGCTGTTTTTT
CDR3 length: 13; V gene: TRBV7-9; J gene: TRBJ1-3; clone size: NA; D gene: NA; CDR3 protein: CASSRNSGNTIYF; CDR3 DNA: TGTGCCAGCAGCCGTAATTCTGGAAACACCATATATTTT
CDR3 length: 17; V gene: TRBV25-1; J gene: TRBJ2-1; clone size: NA; D gene: TRBD1; CDR3 protein: CASSDWIRDRGDREQFF; CDR3 DNA: TGTGCCAGCAGTGATTGGATCCGGGACAGGGGGGATAGAGAGCAGTTCTTC
CDR3 length: 15; V gene: TRBV7-2; J gene: TRBJ1-2; clone size: once; D gene: TRBD1; CDR3 protein: CASSGLQGTLYGYTF; CDR3 DNA: TGTGCCAGCAGCGGGTTACAGGGGACCCTCTATGGCTACACCTTC
CDR3 length: 16; V gene: TRBV14; J gene: TRBJ1-6; clone size: few; D gene: TRBD1; CDR3 protein: CASSRRPTGPNSPLHF; CDR3 DNA: TGTGCCAGCAGCCGAAGGCCGACAGGGCCCAATTCACCCCTCCACTTT
CDR3 length: 18; V gene: TRBV7-9; J gene: TRBJ1-1; clone size: NA; D gene: NA; CDR3 protein: CASSQPLGQASPGTEAFF; CDR3 DNA: TGTGCCAGCAGCCAACCATTGGGGCAGGCTTCACCAGGGACTGAAGCTTTCTTT